These 27 T cell receptor beta chains share one sample of origin, sequenced in a study of T cell repertoires and HLA-DP antigens. Generated by immunoSEQ multiplex PCR, the TCRdb table keeps only in-frame clones and is missing some. The data contain around 110,000 clones, about 91% of them singletons. Antigens of these TCRs are unknown. The specimen was CD4+ T cells from PBMCs. The receptors come from a woman aged 18 to 35 in good health and CMV-seronegative.

The rearrangement uses TRBV9 and TRBJ2-7; TRBD2 agrees at 14 bases. Germline V gene lookup returns CDR1 SGDLS and CDR2 YYNGEE. This CDR3 is built from 17 residues. Germline trimming cut 3 bases from V and 0 bases from J; bases unmatched to any gene: 5. The CDR3 region is CASSEPGLAGDSYEQYF. The CDR3 DNA sequence: TGTGCCAGCAGCGAACCGGGACTAGCGGGAGACTCCTACGAGCAGTACTTC.

The V call is TRBV10-3, the J call TRBJ1-4; 8 nucleotides agree with TRBD1. The CDR3 runs 15 residues. V was pared by 1 base and J by 6 bases, with 4 bases of the junction left unmatched. Germline lookup yields CDR1 ENHRY and CDR2 SYGVKD. CDR3 sequence reads: CAISEYGQGDEKLFF. The CDR3 DNA follows: TGTGCCATCAGTGAGTACGGACAGGGCGATGAAAAACTGTTTTTT.

V gene TRBV11-2 combines with J gene TRBJ2-7; D may correspond to TRBD1 or TRBD2 (5 bases each). Germline CDR1 is SGHAT and CDR2 is FQNNGV. The V gene lost 1 base and the J gene lost 2 bases, with 12 bases spanning the gap. The CDR3 covers 15 residues. DNA for the CDR3: TGTGCCAGCAGCTTAGTGAACGGGGCCGCCTACGAGCAGTACTTC. Translating gives CASSLVNGAAYEQYF.

This clone was counted once. This chain connects TRBV7-2 to TRBJ1-5; D is undetermined. The CDR3 runs to 15 residues. CDR1 SGHTA and CDR2 FQGNSA come from the germline V gene. Trimming took off 4 bases at V and 1 base at J, with 11 bases between the two ends. CDR3 residues: CASSSWTGSNQPQHF. The CDR3 bases are TGTGCCAGCAGCTCGTGGACGGGGAGCAATCAGCCCCAGCATTTT.

This clone has just one count. The rearrangement links TRBV5-1 to TRBJ2-5; TRBD1 aligns across 7 bases. V gave up 3 bases and J gave up 0 bases; unmatched junction bases: 5. CDR1 is SGHRS, CDR2 YFSETQ, per germline. The CDR3 runs 15 residues. This CDR3 reads CASSSDRLYQETQYF. CDR3 coding DNA: TGCGCCAGCAGCTCGGACAGGCTCTACCAAGAGACCCAGTACTTC.

The V and J genes are TRBV10-3 and TRBJ1-1, with 7 nucleotides matching TRBD1. The CDR3 length is 14 residues. Germline trimming cut 3 bases from V and 4 bases from J; bases unmatched to any gene: 5. Germline V gives CDR1 ENHRY, CDR2 SYGVKD. CDR3 in DNA: TGTGCCATCAGTGATAGACAGGGCGGCACTGAAGCTTTCTTT. It encodes CAISDRQGGTEAFF.

V is TRBV5-1 and J is TRBJ2-3, with D uncertain. This CDR3 contains 15 residues. V gave up 4 bases and J gave up 4 bases, with 16 bases separating them. From germline, CDR1 is SGHRS and CDR2 YFSETQ. The CDR3 nucleotides are TGCGCCAGCAGCCAGAGGCCCTGGGGATCAGATACGCAGTATTTT. Translation: CASSQRPWGSDTQYF. The variable domain in full, with the rest retrieved from reference TRBV5-1 and TRBJ2-3, is KAGVTQTPRYLIKTRGQQVTLSCSPISGHRSVSWYQQTPGQGLQFLFEYFSETQRNKGNFPGRFSGRQFSNSRSEMNVSTLELGDSALYLCASSQRPWGSDTQYFGPGTRLTVL.

This clone has a single count. The genes are TRBV15 and TRBJ2-2; no clear D gene. The CDR3 has 17 amino acids. Germline V gene sequence: CDR1 LNHNV, CDR2 YYDKDF (reference sequence). Trimming pared 1 base from V and 5 bases from J, leaving 17 bases between. CDR3 DNA: TGTGCCACCAGCAGAGGGTCGGCGGCCCTGGGGACCGGGGAGCTGTTTTTT. It is translated as CATSRGSAALGTGELFF.

This chain connects TRBV28 to TRBJ2-3; weak D call: TRBD2 (5 bases). The CDR3 totals 17 residues. V lost 5 bases to trimming and J lost 2 bases, with 20 bases between them. Per the germline V gene, CDR1 is MDHEN and CDR2 is SYDVKM. The CDR3 DNA follows: TGTGCCAGCAGTAATTCGGTTGGACTGGAGAACACAGATACGCAGTATTTT. It specifies CASSNSVGLENTDTQYF. The full variable domain, its missing parts supplied by reference TRBV28 and TRBJ2-3, is DVKVTQSSRYLVKRTGEKVFLECVQDMDHENMFWYRQDPGLGLRLIYFSYDVKMKEKGDIPEGYSVSREKKERFSLILESASTNQTSMYLCASSNSVGLENTDTQYFGPGTRLTVL.

The CDR3 coding sequence is TGTGCCAGCAGAGATGGGACAGGGACCATGAACACTGAAGCTTTCTTT. Its translation: CASRDGTGTMNTEAFF. V and J are TRBV28 and TRBJ1-1; 9 bases agree with TRBD1. The CDR3 has 16 residues. After removal of 6 bases from V and 0 bases from J, the junction contained 8 bases not matched to a gene. Germline values: CDR1 MDHEN, CDR2 SYDVKM.

The chain employs TRBV5-1 and TRBJ2-5, with TRBD2 matching over 9 bases. J was trimmed by 4 bases and V by 0 bases; bases with no gene match: 10. Germline V gives CDR1 SGHRS, CDR2 YFSETQ. The CDR3 extends over 17 amino acids. The CDR3 DNA is TGCGCCAGCAGCTTGGTCCCCGGCGGGGGGGCCGGAGAGACCCAGTACTTC. This gives the protein CASSLVPGGGAGETQYF. Looking up the rest from reference TRBV5-1 and TRBJ2-5 gives the full variable domain: KAGVTQTPRYLIKTRGQQVTLSCSPISGHRSVSWYQQTPGQGLQFLFEYFSETQRNKGNFPGRFSGRQFSNSRSEMNVSTLELGDSALYLCASSLVPGGGAGETQYFGPGTRLLVL.

Worth noting for this clone: The identical CDR3 is also encoded by other nucleotide sequences in the sample. The rearrangement uses TRBV7-9 and TRBJ1-3, with D hard to call. Germline lookup yields CDR1 SEHNR and CDR2 FQNEAQ (reference sequence). V shed 1 base and J shed 1 base, with 8 bases lying between them. This CDR3 contains 15 residues. The CDR3 DNA sequence: TGTGCCAGCAGCTTAGGGGCAGAATCTGGAAACACCATATATTTT. Its protein is CASSLGAESGNTIYF. The variable domain in full, with the rest retrieved from reference TRBV7-9 and TRBJ1-3, is DTGVSQNPRHKITKRGQNVTFRCDPISEHNRLYWYRQTLGQGPEFLTYFQNEAQLEKSRLLSDRFSAERPKGSFSTLEIQRTEQGDSAMYLCASSLGAESGNTIYFGEGSWLTVV.

This chain joins TRBV10-3 and TRBJ2-5, with TRBD1 as a possible D gene (5 bases). The CDR3 spans 13 residues. CDR1 ENHRY and CDR2 SYGVKD come from the germline V gene. With 8 bases removed from V and 5 bases from J, the gap between germline ends came to 15 bases. The CDR3 DNA is TGTGCCATCGGGGCAGGCGTAAAGGAGACCCAGTACTTC. This encodes CAIGAGVKETQYF.

V and J are TRBV6-6 and TRBJ2-2, with TRBD2 identical over 11 bases. The germline V gene encodes CDR1 MNHNY and CDR2 SVGAGI (reference sequence). With 5 bases clipped from V and 4 bases from J, the junction kept 6 bases outside the gene matches. This CDR3 contains 16 residues. Here the CDR3 DNA reads TGTGCCAGCAGTAAAATAGCGGGGGGGAGCACCGGGGAGCTGTTTTTT. Its protein product is CASSKIAGGSTGELFF.

The CDR3 DNA follows: TGTGCCATCAGCCAGAAGGGAAACACCATATATTTT. This codes for CAISQKGNTIYF. The chain recombines TRBV10-3 with TRBJ1-3; D unclear. Germline CDR1 is ENHRY and CDR2 is SYGVKD. The CDR3 has 12 amino acids. Deletions cut 6 bases from V and 4 bases from J, with 7 bases between.

This chain joins TRBV18 and TRBJ2-5; 7 bases agree with TRBD2. With 3 bases clipped from V and 5 bases from J, the junction kept 9 bases outside the gene matches. The CDR3 totals 15 residues. Germline CDR1 and CDR2: KGHSH and LQKENI. CDR3 bases: TGTGCCAGCTCACCGCCCGGGGAGGGCAGGGAGACCCAGTACTTC. This sequence encodes CASSPPGEGRETQYF.

V and J are TRBV9 and TRBJ2-1, with 8 nucleotides matching TRBD2. Trimming at V came to 0 bases and at J to 7 bases, leaving 6 bases not matched to a gene. The germline CDR1 and CDR2 sequences are SGDLS and YYNGEE. CDR3 length equals 15 residues. The chain's CDR3 is CASSVASGRGNEQFF. DNA for the CDR3: TGTGCCAGCAGCGTAGCCAGCGGGAGAGGTAATGAGCAGTTCTTC.

The chain links TRBV10-3 to TRBJ1-1; 7 positions agree with TRBD1. The CDR3 extends over 14 amino acids. The ends lost 6 bases at V and 3 bases at J; junction bases unmatched: 7. Germline CDR1 ENHRY, CDR2 SYGVKD. Written as DNA, the CDR3 is TGTGCCATCAGCCCACAGGGGTCGGACACTGAAGCTTTCTTT. Translating it yields CAISPQGSDTEAFF.

This chain joins TRBV2 and TRBJ2-5; 12 positions match TRBD1. The V gene's germline CDR1 is SNHLY and CDR2 FYNNEI. The CDR3 length is 15 residues. The V and J ends lost 4 bases and 5 bases, in that order; junction bases with no gene match: 5. As DNA, the CDR3 is TGTGCCAGCAGTGCGGGACAGGGGGCCTTGGAGACCCAGTACTTC. It translates to CASSAGQGALETQYF.

The chain has TRBV27 and TRBJ2-5, with TRBD1 matching 7 bases. Germline V gene lookup returns CDR1 MNHEY and CDR2 SMNVEV (reference sequence). CDR3 length: 14 residues. After removal of 4 bases from V and 0 bases from J, the junction contained 2 bases not matched to a gene. The CDR3 DNA is TGTGCCAGCAGTTCCAGGGGGTACCAAGAGACCCAGTACTTC. Protein sequence: CASSSRGYQETQYF.

The rearrangement joins TRBV18 to TRBJ2-5; D is possibly TRBD1 or TRBD2 (6 bases each). V dropped 3 bases and J dropped 1 base, with 12 bases sitting between them. Germline V gives CDR1 KGHSH, CDR2 LQKENI. The CDR3 has 15 amino acids. The CDR3 is CASSPRDTFQETQYF. In nucleotides, the CDR3 is TGTGCCAGCTCACCGCGGGACACGTTCCAAGAGACCCAGTACTTC.

This clone was recorded only once. This chain joins TRBV6-5 and TRBJ1-1; D is uncertain. This CDR3 has 13 residues. The germline gives CDR1 MNHEY, CDR2 SVGAGI. V was cut by 2 bases and J by 1 base, with 5 bases left in between. CDR3 region: CASSYGSNTEAFF. The CDR3 region has the DNA TGTGCCAGCAGTTACGGGTCGAACACTGAAGCTTTCTTT.

This chain connects TRBV28 to TRBJ2-1, with 12 bases fitting TRBD2. V gave up 8 bases and J gave up 5 bases; unmatched junction bases: 7. The CDR3 is 15 residues long. The V gene's germline CDR1 is MDHEN and CDR2 SYDVKM. The CDR3 sequence is CASELAGGSHNEQFF. CDR3 DNA sequence: TGTGCCAGCGAACTAGCGGGGGGCAGCCACAATGAGCAGTTCTTC.

V is TRBV2 and J is TRBJ2-1; 9 nucleotides align to TRBD1. Germline-derived CDR1 and CDR2 are SNHLY and FYNNEI. This CDR3 comprises 15 residues. Trimming at V came to 6 bases and at J to 3 bases, leaving 6 bases not matched to a gene. CDR3: CASRAGTGIYNEQFF. Written as DNA, the CDR3 is TGTGCCAGCAGGGCCGGGACAGGGATCTACAATGAGCAGTTCTTC. The whole variable domain, remainder taken from reference TRBV2 and TRBJ2-1, is EPEVTQTPSHQVTQMGQEVILRCVPISNHLYFYWYRQILGQKVEFLVSFYNNEISEKSEIFDDQFSVERPDGSNFTLKIRSTKLEDSAMYFCASRAGTGIYNEQFFGPGTRLTVL.

CDR3 nucleotides: TGTGCCAGTAGTTTGGGGGGCAAAGAGACCCAGTACTTC. Its translation is CASSLGGKETQYF. The chain has TRBV19 and TRBJ2-5; D could derive from TRBD1 or TRBD2 (6 bases each). This CDR3 has 13 residues. Germline V gene sequence: CDR1 LNHDA, CDR2 SQIVND (reference sequence). Trimming removed 5 bases at V and 3 bases at J, with 10 bases between.

This clone was detected only a few times. V usage is TRBV29-1 and J usage is TRBJ1-1, with D unresolved. The length of the CDR3 is 12 residues. Germline CDR1 SQVTM, CDR2 ANQGSEA. V lost 6 bases to trimming and J lost 0 bases, with 8 bases between them. The CDR3 is CSVDDVNTEAFF. The DNA for the CDR3 is TGCAGCGTGGACGACGTGAACACTGAAGCTTTCTTT.

The chain is built from TRBV16 and TRBJ1-5; D call uncertain. Germline V gene data show CDR1 as KGHSY and CDR2 as FQNENV. V gave up 4 bases and J gave up 2 bases, with 6 bases separating them. This CDR3 has 13 residues. The CDR3 nucleotides read TGTGCCAGCAGCCTAGATCGCAATCAGCCCCAGCATTTT. It specifies CASSLDRNQPQHF.